Sequencing of this TCR beta chain was carried out in a study of shared clonotypes between healthy human individuals. Study details: Used for every donor were three CD4 naive, three CD4 memory, two CD8 naive and one CD8 memory plate. The study, taken as a whole, reports: Compared with clonotypes that all four donors shared, non-shared clonotypes had lower generation probabilities. In a few donors, around 4.8% of naive CD4 clonotypes appeared in common.

At a deep level, the assay was run. Data came from immunoSEQ multiplex PCR; TCRdb stores just in-frame clones and leaves some out. The sample lists millions of clones; more than 85% were seen once. Naive CD8 isolation took CD45RO-negative cells positively selected for CCR7 and excluded terminally differentiated effector memory CD45RA+ cells. CDR1 SGHTA and CDR2 FQGNSA come from the germline V gene. This CDR3 has 14 residues. V lost 6 bases and J 2 bases, leaving 12 bases between the germline ends. Of note for this clone: Its target is not known.

The sample comprised naive CD8+ T cells from PBMCs. The genes are TRBV7-2 and TRBJ2-3; a weak D match, TRBD2 (6 bases). The origin of this receptor is a man younger than 35 in good health. Some clones in this sample may be carry-over from other donors' samples. CDR3 coding DNA: TGTGCCAGCAGAAATAGCGGAAACACAGATACGCAGTATTTT. This sequence encodes CASRNSGNTDTQYF.